This T cell receptor beta chain emerged from a study of blood T cell repertoires in COVID-19. On the study more broadly: Acute and convalescent COVID-19 samples came from the United States, Italy and Spain. Sources were T cells, B-cell-depleted T cells, or PBMCs; the material itself was cDNA or gDNA.

In the original workflow: The assay estimated nucleated cells by amplifying reference gene primers. Generated by immunoSEQ multiplex PCR, the TCRdb table keeps only in-frame clones and is missing some. V and J calls and clone size are given by that table; D and trimming were obtained from the DNA. The sample records 50,000 to 60,000 clones, about nine tenths being singletons. Trimming removed 3 bases from V and 11 bases from J, with 14 bases in between. The CDR3 runs to 14 residues. Germline V lookup: CDR1 SGHDN, CDR2 FVKESK. The table lists this clone with a count of one. The rearrangement joins TRBV14 to TRBJ1-6, with D uncertain. The TCR sequence derives from a man between 40 and 49 years old with acute or convalescent COVID-19. The sample taken for sequencing was peripheral blood. The CDR3 DNA follows: TGTGCCAGCAGCCAGCCGGGGATTGGACCACCCCTCCACTTT. Protein: CASSQPGIGPPLHF.